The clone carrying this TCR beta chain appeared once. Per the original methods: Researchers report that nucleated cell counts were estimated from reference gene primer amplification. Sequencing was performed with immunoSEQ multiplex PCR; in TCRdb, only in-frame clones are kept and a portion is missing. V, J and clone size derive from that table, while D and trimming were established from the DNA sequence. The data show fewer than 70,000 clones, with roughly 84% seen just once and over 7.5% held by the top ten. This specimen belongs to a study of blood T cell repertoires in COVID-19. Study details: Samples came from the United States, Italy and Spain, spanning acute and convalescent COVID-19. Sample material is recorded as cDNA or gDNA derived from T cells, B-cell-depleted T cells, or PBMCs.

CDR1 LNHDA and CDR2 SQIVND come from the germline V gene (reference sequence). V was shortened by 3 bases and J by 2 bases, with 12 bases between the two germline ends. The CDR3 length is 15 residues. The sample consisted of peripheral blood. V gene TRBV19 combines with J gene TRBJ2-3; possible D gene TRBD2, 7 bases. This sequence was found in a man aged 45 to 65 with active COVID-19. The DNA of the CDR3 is TGTGCCAGTAGTATCGGGGGGCAGGTCACAGATACGCAGTATTTT. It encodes CASSIGGQVTDTQYF.